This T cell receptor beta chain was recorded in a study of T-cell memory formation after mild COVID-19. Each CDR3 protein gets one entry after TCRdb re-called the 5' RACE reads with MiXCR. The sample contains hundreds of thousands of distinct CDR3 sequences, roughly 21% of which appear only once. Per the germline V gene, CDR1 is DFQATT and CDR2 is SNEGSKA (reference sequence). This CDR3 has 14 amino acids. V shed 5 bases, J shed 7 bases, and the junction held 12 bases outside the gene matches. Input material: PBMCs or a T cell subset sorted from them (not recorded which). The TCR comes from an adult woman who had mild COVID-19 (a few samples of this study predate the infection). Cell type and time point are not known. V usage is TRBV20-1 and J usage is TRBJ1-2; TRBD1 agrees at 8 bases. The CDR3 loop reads CSAVGATGVSGYTF. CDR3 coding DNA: TGCAGTGCTGTTGGGGCGACAGGGGTCAGTGGCTACACCTTC.